These 22 T cell receptor beta chains were all obtained from the same sample, sequenced in a study of T cell repertoires in cytomegalovirus infection (dated by TCRdb to about 2019). This sample was sequenced with an Illumina HiSeq 1500. The public reads were run again by TCRdb, first through fastp at Q25 and then through MiXCR, and only productive beta chains were kept. Each record represents a unique CDR3 protein, reported with the most common genes and DNA among its rows. The sample table shows about 310,000 distinct CDR3 sequences, and roughly 17% are seen once. The ten biggest clones cover 9.5% to 15% of the sample. The material sequenced was PBMCs. Receptor source: a human donor in good health (CMV status not recorded). Some clones in this sample may be carry-over from other donors' samples.

This clonotype was detected ten times or more. This chain joins TRBV12-3 or TRBV12-4 and TRBJ1-2; D gene unclear. Deletions cut 7 bases from V and 4 bases from J, with 13 bases between. The CDR3 has 13 residues. CDR3 amino acids: CASTSGLPYGYTF. CDR3 nucleotides: TGTGCCAGCACCTCGGGCCTCCCCTATGGCTACACCTTC.

This clonotype was recorded a few times. The chain has TRBV20-1 and TRBJ2-7, with D possibly matching TRBD1 (5 bases). The germline V gene has CDR1 DFQATT and CDR2 SNEGSKA (reference sequence). V shed 3 bases and J shed 1 base, with 13 bases lying between them. The length of the CDR3 is 14 residues. The chain's CDR3 is CSASLGLPSYEQYF. The CDR3 DNA is TGCAGTGCTAGTTTGGGGCTACCGTCCTACGAGCAGTACTTC.

V is TRBV28 and J is TRBJ2-3; D remains unclear. Trimming stripped 4 bases from V and 4 bases from J, with 6 bases between. The V gene's germline CDR1 is MDHEN and CDR2 SYDVKM. The CDR3 has 12 residues. CDR3 sequence: CASSSQADTQYF. CDR3 DNA: TGTGCCAGCAGTTCGCAGGCAGATACGCAGTATTTT.

This clonotype was detected ten times or more. The chain is built from TRBV7-2 and TRBJ1-3; a possible D gene is TRBD1 (5 bases). This CDR3 spans 19 amino acids. V lost 5 bases and J 0 bases, leaving 23 bases between the germline ends. Germline V lookup: CDR1 SGHTA, CDR2 FQGNSA. The CDR3 coding sequence is TGTGCCAGCAGCCCAACCTTTTACACAGGTGTCCTCTCTGGAAACACCATATATTTT. This gives the protein CASSPTFYTGVLSGNTIYF.

This clonotype has a handful of counts. The V gene is TRBV2, the J gene TRBJ2-1; 7 bases align to TRBD1. The germline V gene has CDR1 SNHLY and CDR2 FYNNEI. Trimming at V came to 10 bases and at J to 3 bases, leaving 12 bases not matched to a gene. The length of the CDR3 is 15 residues. CDR3 nucleotide sequence: TGTGCCAACGGAGTCGGGCCAGGGGGCTACAATGAGCAGTTCTTC. Its protein product is CANGVGPGGYNEQFF.

This clonotype was detected only a few times. The V gene is TRBV2, the J gene TRBJ1-1, with 11 bases aligning to TRBD1. The length of the CDR3 is 16 residues. V lost 6 bases and J lost 1; bases outside the gene matches: 7. Germline V gene sequence: CDR1 SNHLY, CDR2 FYNNEI. This CDR3 is CASRPRDRGANTEAFF. The CDR3 DNA reads as TGTGCCAGCAGACCCCGGGACAGGGGGGCGAACACTGAAGCTTTCTTT.

There are many counts of this clonotype. The genes are TRBV12-3 or TRBV12-4 and TRBJ2-1; no definite D call. The germline V and J ends were trimmed by 3 bases and 14 bases, with 23 bases remaining between them. The CDR3 sequence is 15 residues long. The CDR3 DNA sequence: TGTGCCAGCAGTTTGGCCACGTGGGTACCAATCCCTGAGTTCTTC. This translates into CASSLATWVPIPEFF.

There are a few counts of this clonotype. V and J are TRBV29-1 and TRBJ1-5, with D perhaps TRBD1 (5 bases). The CDR3 is 14 amino acids. V shed 6 bases and J shed 0 bases, with 12 bases lying between them. Germline-derived CDR1 and CDR2 are SQVTM and ANQGSEA. CDR3 in amino acids: CSVGHSDSNQPQHF. CDR3 bases: TGCAGCGTCGGACATTCCGATAGCAATCAGCCCCAGCATTTT.

This clonotype was detected many times. One end of the junction fails to match germline, which may point to a read error. The rearrangement uses TRBV6-1 and TRBJ2-7; the match to TRBD1 covers 7 bases. The CDR3 extends over 13 amino acids. Germline-derived CDR1 and CDR2 are MNHNS and SASEGT. The CDR3 DNA reads TGTGCCAGCTCTTCCCGGGACAGAGGCTTTGTGGACTTC. Protein sequence: CASSSRDRGFVDF.

This clonotype was seen at least ten times. The chain is built from TRBV7-6 and TRBJ2-3, with D possibly TRBD2 on 6 matching bases. V was shortened by 7 bases and J by 1 base, with 15 bases between the two germline ends. The CDR3 is 15 residues long. The germline gives CDR1 SGHVS, CDR2 FNYEAQ. The CDR3 here is CASTLRGGGTDTQYF. The CDR3 region has the DNA TGTGCCAGCACCCTACGAGGCGGGGGCACAGATACGCAGTATTTT.

This clonotype was seen ten or more times. J is TRBJ2-7 and V is TRBV7-8; D remains unclear. V was trimmed by 5 bases and J by 7 bases, leaving 15 bases between them. Germline V lookup: CDR1 SGHVS, CDR2 FQNEAQ. The CDR3 loop spans 13 amino acids. CDR3 protein: CASSPRALGEQYF. The DNA for the CDR3 is TGTGCCAGCAGCCCAAGGGCCCTGGGGGAGCAGTACTTC.

The chain links TRBV7-6 to TRBJ2-6; D is ambiguous. This CDR3 is 19 amino acids long. CDR1 and CDR2 from the germline V gene are SGHVS and FNYEAQ. Trimming took 1 base from V and 1 from J, leaving 17 bases between them. The CDR3 DNA reads TGTGCCAGCAGCTTAGGCCCGGGTTACCCCAAATCTGGGGCCAACGTCCTGACTTTC. Translation gives CASSLGPGYPKSGANVLTF. Based on the CDR3 plus reference TRBV7-6 and TRBJ2-6, the full variable domain is GAGVSQSPRYKVTKRGQDVALRCDPISGHVSLYWYRQALGQGPEFLTYFNYEAQQDKSGLPNDRFSAERPEGSISTLTIQRTEQRDSAMYRCASSLGPGYPKSGANVLTFGAGSRLTVL.

This clonotype was recorded at least ten times. This chain links TRBV11-2 with TRBJ2-3; TRBD1 matches at 8 bases. J was trimmed by 6 bases and V by 4 bases; bases with no gene match: 9. From germline, CDR1 is SGHAT and CDR2 FQNNGV. CDR3 length equals 15 residues. The CDR3 region has the DNA TGTGCCAGCAGCTCACCGACAGGGGCGGGTGATACGCAGTATTTT. Translating it yields CASSSPTGAGDTQYF.

The chain uses TRBV25-1 and TRBJ2-1, with 7 nucleotides matching TRBD1. The germline V gene encodes CDR1 MGHDK and CDR2 SYGVNS. The V gene end was trimmed by 6 bases and the J gene end by 1 base; junction bases not matched to a gene: 9. CDR3 length: 16 residues. CDR3 region: CASSGVTGVSYNEQFF. CDR3 sequence (DNA): TGTGCCAGCAGCGGAGTCACAGGGGTGTCCTACAATGAGCAGTTCTTC.

As to this clonotype: At one of its ends the junction is not consistent with the germline gene, which may arise from a read error. The chain joins TRBV20-1 to TRBJ2-1; no clear D. The germline gives CDR1 DFQATT, CDR2 SNEGSKA (reference sequence). The CDR3 extends over 10 amino acids. This CDR3 is CSASFGVGWF. CDR3 DNA sequence: TGCAGTGCTAGTTTTGGGGTGGGGTGGTTC.

A few counts support this clonotype. This chain's CDR3 is CASSLSTPGNQPQHF. DNA of the CDR3: TGTGCCAGCAGTTTATCAACTCCGGGGAATCAGCCCCAGCATTTT. This chain uses TRBV27 with TRBJ1-5; D call uncertain. This CDR3 is 15 amino acids long. Germline V gives CDR1 MNHEY, CDR2 SMNVEV (reference sequence). Trimming pared 0 bases from V and 4 bases from J, leaving 10 bases between.

This clonotype was detected many times. The V and J genes are TRBV10-3 and TRBJ2-3, with D maybe TRBD2 (5 bases). This CDR3 has 16 amino acids. Trimming shortened V by 3 bases and J by 4 bases, and 17 bases separated the two germline ends. The V gene's germline CDR1 is ENHRY and CDR2 SYGVKD. CDR3 sequence reads: CAISDPDTGSPDTQYF. The DNA for the CDR3 is TGTGCCATCAGTGACCCCGACACGGGGAGCCCAGATACGCAGTATTTT.

This chain uses TRBV5-1 with TRBJ1-1, with 10 bases fitting TRBD1. CDR3 size: 18 residues. Germline loops: CDR1 SGHRS, CDR2 YFSETQ. V trimming: 1 base; J trimming: 1 base; junction bases outside the gene matches: 10. The chain's CDR3 is CASSLIATGGRGNTEAFF. Written as DNA, the CDR3 is TGCGCCAGCAGCTTGATTGCGACAGGGGGCCGGGGGAACACTGAAGCTTTCTTT.

This clonotype was observed at least ten times. This chain uses TRBV7-9 with TRBJ1-4; D not resolved. This CDR3 has 12 residues. The V gene lost 4 bases and the J gene lost 8 bases, with 8 bases spanning the gap. Germline CDR1 reads SEHNR; CDR2 reads FQNEAQ (reference sequence). Here the CDR3 DNA reads TGTGCCAGCAGCTCCCACAGAGAAAAACTGTTTTTT. Amino acids: CASSSHREKLFF.

This clonotype appeared many times. This sequence joins TRBV12-3 or TRBV12-4 and TRBJ2-7; no reliable D call. V lost 5 bases and J 5 bases, leaving 13 bases between the germline ends. This CDR3 is 13 amino acids long. CDR3 residues: CASSGVEHHEQYF. The CDR3 DNA reads as TGTGCCAGCAGTGGCGTGGAGCACCACGAGCAGTACTTC.

This clonotype was found a few times. The chain recombines TRBV6-1 with TRBJ2-3; TRBD1 agrees at 7 bases. Germline CDR1 is MNHNS and CDR2 is SASEGT. V shed 5 bases, J shed 9 bases, and the junction held 17 bases outside the gene matches. The CDR3 sequence is 16 residues long. Here the CDR3 DNA reads TGTGCCAGCAGTACAACAGGGGAGACTCGGCCATACACGCAGTATTTT. This encodes CASSTTGETRPYTQYF.

This clonotype was picked up a small number of times. This sequence joins TRBV6-1 and TRBJ2-7; 10 nucleotides agree with TRBD2. The germline V gene has CDR1 MNHNS and CDR2 SASEGT. Trimming removed 5 bases from V and 2 bases from J; junction bases left unmatched: 3. This CDR3 has 14 amino acids. The CDR3 bases are TGTGCCAGCAGTAGAGCGGGGGGGCCCTACGAGCAGTACTTC. This gives the protein CASSRAGGPYEQYF.